This T cell receptor beta chain was captured by sequencing in a study of cytomegalovirus exposure and HLA in healthy donors. Across the whole study: Of a few hundred genotyped donors, about 80% clustered with self-reported Caucasian donors.

All donors participated as healthy donors of bone marrow. Regarding this clone: Its antigen is undetermined.

Notes on the study in general: In a later analysis, at a false discovery rate of 0.05, 15,000 to 20,000 TCR beta sequences were associated with HLA alleles. Other equally common chains were less clonally expanded than HLA-associated TCR beta chains, a later analysis showed.

CDR1 and CDR2 (germline): LGHNA, YSLEER. The V segment lost 0 bases and the J segment 7 bases; nucleotides outside the gene matches: 9. There are 16 residues in the CDR3. The PCR contained 60 Vbeta and 13 Jbeta primers. Sequencing was performed with immunoSEQ multiplex PCR; in TCRdb, only in-frame clones are kept and a portion is missing. The data hold approximately 140,000 clones, with around 80% observed a single time. The sequence derives from a male donor in good health and CMV-seronegative. The sequencing input was PBMCs. J is TRBJ2-1 and V is TRBV4-3, with 7 positions matching TRBD1. The CDR3 DNA reads TGCGCCAGCAGCCAAGACCCCCCTGACAGGGTAAATGAGCAGTTCTTC. Its translation is CASSQDPPDRVNEQFF.